What follows are 9 T cell receptor beta chains derived from one specimen sequenced in a study of T cells in Graves' hyperthyroidism and ophthalmopathy (dated by TCRdb to 2018 to 2020). To prepare the library, multiplex PCR was applied. The sequencer was an Illumina HiSeq 2000. TCR beta CDR3 regions were amplified from RNA transcripts. The first round of RT-PCR for the TCR CDR3 was performed with the HTBI primer set and the Qiagen OneStep RT-PCR kit. The public reads were quality trimmed at Q25 with fastp and then assembled into clones with MiXCR by TCRdb, keeping productive beta chains. Rows are combined by CDR3 protein, so each entry shows the most common genes and DNA. This sample is represented by around 540,000 distinct CDR3 sequences; roughly 15% of them were singletons. The ten biggest clones cover around 32% of the sample. The specimen sequenced was blood. These receptors all come from a woman aged 25 to 45 with Graves' ophthalmopathy.

This clonotype has a count of ten or more. This chain joins TRBV7-2 and TRBJ2-1, with TRBD2 as a possible D gene (6 bases). Germline V gene sequence: CDR1 SGHTA, CDR2 FQGNSA. The CDR3 sequence is 19 residues long. V was pared by 4 bases and J by 1 base, with 23 bases between. The CDR3 region is CASSSLRGPDSGSYNEQFF. The DNA of the CDR3 is TGTGCCAGCAGCTCGTTGCGAGGACCCGATAGCGGTTCCTACAATGAGCAGTTCTTC.

V gene TRBV5-1 combines with J gene TRBJ1-6; tentative D call: TRBD1 (6 bases). Trimming took 1 base from V and 7 from J, leaving 9 bases between them. Germline loops: CDR1 SGHRS, CDR2 YFSETQ. This CDR3 contains 14 residues. The CDR3 DNA follows: TGCGCCAGCAGCTTGCAGGGGCTCAATTCACCCCTCCACTTT. This gives the protein CASSLQGLNSPLHF. Based on the CDR3 plus reference TRBV5-1 and TRBJ1-6, the full variable domain is KAGVTQTPRYLIKTRGQQVTLSCSPISGHRSVSWYQQTPGQGLQFLFEYFSETQRNKGNFPGRFSGRQFSNSRSEMNVSTLELGDSALYLCASSLQGLNSPLHFGNGTRLTVT.

This clonotype was recorded many times. The CDR3 DNA is TGTGCCAGCAGTTCCCCTAGGGCTGCCAGCCACAATGAGCAGTTCTTC. Protein: CASSSPRAASHNEQFF. The chain couples TRBV12-3 or TRBV12-4 to TRBJ2-1; D is ambiguous. V lost 4 bases and J 5 bases, leaving 18 bases between the germline ends. The CDR3 runs 16 residues.

This clonotype appeared a few times. The chain joins TRBV7-9 to TRBJ1-6; D is unresolved. The CDR3 has 14 residues. The V gene lost 5 bases and the J gene lost 7 bases, with 12 bases spanning the gap. Germline CDR1 SEHNR, CDR2 FQNEAQ (reference sequence). In DNA, the CDR3 is TGTGCCAGCAGCAGGACGGCGGCAAATTCACCCCTCCACTTT. Amino acids: CASSRTAANSPLHF.

This clonotype came up a few times. The chain joins TRBV4-3 to TRBJ2-7; perhaps TRBD1 as D (5 bases). From germline, CDR1 is LGHNA and CDR2 YSLEER. Trimming removed 0 bases from V and 7 bases from J, with 10 bases in between. CDR3 length equals 13 residues. The CDR3 reads CASSQETEREQYF. The CDR3 DNA follows: TGCGCCAGCAGCCAAGAGACAGAGCGAGAGCAGTACTTC.

The table lists this clonotype with many counts. The CDR3: CASSRALGETQYF. CDR3 coding DNA: TGTGCCAGCAGCCGGGCTTTAGGAGAGACCCAGTACTTC. V usage is TRBV7-3 and J usage is TRBJ2-5; no reliable D call. Germline CDR1 SGHTA, CDR2 FQGTGA. The CDR3 runs 13 residues. Trimming removed 5 bases from V and 4 bases from J, with 11 bases in between.

This clonotype was picked up a small number of times. The chain couples TRBV10-1 to TRBJ2-5; no firm D call. This CDR3 has 12 residues. The germline CDR1 and CDR2 sequences are WNHNN and SYGVQD (reference sequence). V was cut by 3 bases and J by 5 bases, with 7 bases left in between. In DNA, the CDR3 is TGCGCCAGCAGTGACGACTGGGAGACCCAGTACTTC. Translating gives CASSDDWETQYF.

This clonotype appeared a few times. The CDR3 here is CASSGRLGLIEQFF. The CDR3 DNA reads as TGTGCCAGCAGTGGTAGGTTGGGGCTTATTGAGCAGTTCTTC. This sequence joins TRBV6-1 and TRBJ2-1; the D gene is possibly TRBD1 (5 bases). The CDR3 contains 14 residues. CDR1 is MNHNS and CDR2 is SASEGT in the germline V gene. Trimming shortened V by 4 bases and J by 9 bases, and 16 bases separated the two germline ends.

The table lists this clonotype with many counts. The CDR3 DNA sequence: TGTGCCAGCAGTTTCGTGGGTTACAATGAGCAGTTCTTC. Residues: CASSFVGYNEQFF. This sequence joins TRBV28 and TRBJ2-1; D call uncertain. The CDR3 runs to 13 residues. The germline V and J ends were trimmed by 3 bases and 4 bases, with 7 bases remaining between them. CDR1 is MDHEN and CDR2 is SYDVKM in the germline V gene.